This TCR beta chain was documented in a study of cytomegalovirus exposure and HLA in healthy donors. General study results and limits: Immune exposure data for these donors was limited to CMV serostatus. V- and J-gene trimming in TCR beta was tied to a missense DCLRE1C variant by an analysis performed later.

The germline CDR1 and CDR2 sequences are SQVTM and ANQGSEA. The CDR3 sequence is 11 residues long. Use of 60 Vbeta and 13 Jbeta primers characterized the PCR. Libraries were prepared by immunoSEQ multiplex PCR; TCRdb keeps only in-frame clonotypes and omits some of them. This table has approximately 89,000 clones, less than 85% appearing once. Regarding this clone: What it recognizes is unknown.

The sample was PBMCs. This TCR was recovered from a man aged 35-49 years in good health and CMV-seropositive. The V call is TRBV29-1, the J call TRBJ1-3, with TRBD1 matching over 7 bases. CDR3 region: CVGGLGNTIYF. The CDR3 nucleotides read TGCGTAGGGGGCTTGGGGAACACCATATATTTT.